A selection of T cell receptor beta chains follows, all from one sample in a study of blood T cells in healthy people across ages. Using its own MiXCR run on the 5' RACE reads, TCRdb lists one record per CDR3 protein. This table has 600,000 or so distinct CDR3 sequences, approximately 21% appearing once. The sequencing sample was made of blood. The receptors stem from a man aged 70 or older in good health. Each CDR3 is given with its conserved first and last residue. The D gene is left open where the match is weak. A row's size may be missing; if present it is once, few, many or a size class.

many,15,TRBJ2-6,TRBV20-1,.,CSARGHTTGANVLTF,TGCAGTGCTAGAGGACATACCACTGGGGCCAACGTCCTGACTTTC
few,14,TRBJ1-2,TRBV28,TRBD1,CASSRTGTGGSYTF,TGTGCCAGCAGTCGAACCGGGACAGGGGGTAGCTACACCTTC
.,12,TRBJ2-6,TRBV12-3/TRBV12-4,.,CASSLVGRVLTF,TGTGCCAGCAGTTTAGTCGGACGCGTCCTGACTTTC
.,16,TRBJ2-7,TRBV7-8,.,CASSLAPRLGSYEQYF,TGTGCCAGCAGCTTAGCCCCCAGGCTCGGATCCTACGAGCAGTACTTC
few,15,TRBJ2-2,TRBV10-3,TRBD1,CAISVSGGNTGELFF,TGTGCCATCAGTGTATCAGGGGGCAACACCGGGGAGCTGTTTTTT
.,13,TRBJ1-4,TRBV20-1,.,CSATREPREKLFF,TGCAGTGCTACCCGGGAACCTCGGGAAAAACTGTTTTTT
.,13,TRBJ2-3,TRBV7-9,TRBD2,CASSSGAGGTQYF,TGCGCCAGCAGCTCCGGAGCGGGAGGAACGCAGTATTTT
few,16,TRBJ2-1,TRBV20-1,TRBD2,CSAPTSGRNRDNEQFF,TGCAGTGCTCCGACTAGCGGGAGAAATCGGGACAATGAGCAGTTCTTC
.,12,TRBJ2-3,TRBV7-9,.,CASSFVPDTQYF,TGTGCCAGCAGCTTTGTCCCCGATACGCAGTATTTT
.,13,TRBJ2-7,TRBV20-1,TRBD2,CSASSQAGDEQYF,TGCAGTGCTAGTAGCCAGGCGGGGGACGAGCAGTACTTC
many,16,TRBJ2-3,TRBV27,.,CASRMEAGWSADTQYF,TGTGCCAGCAGGATGGAAGCGGGTTGGAGCGCAGATACGCAGTATTTT
.,15,TRBJ2-5,TRBV3-1,TRBD1,CASSQVLGTEETQYF,TGTGCCAGCAGCCAAGTTCTGGGGACAGAAGAGACCCAGTACTTC
.,13,TRBJ2-3,TRBV2,.,CASSESTFDTQYF,TGTGCCAGCAGTGAAAGCACATTCGATACGCAGTATTTT
few,14,TRBJ2-5,TRBV11-2,TRBD1,CASRSRQGSETQYF,TGTGCCAGCAGAAGTCGACAGGGTTCGGAGACCCAGTACTTC
.,16,TRBJ2-1,TRBV6-1,TRBD2,CASSRPAGASYNEQFF,TGTGCCAGCAGTCGTCCAGCGGGAGCGTCTTACAATGAGCAGTTCTTC
few,12,TRBJ2-1,TRBV29-1,.,CSVVGPRGEQFF,TGCAGCGTTGTGGGCCCGAGGGGTGAGCAGTTCTTC
.,15,TRBJ2-1,TRBV5-1,.,CASSLTGNLDNEQFF,TGCGCCAGCAGCTTGACAGGGAATTTGGACAATGAGCAGTTCTTC
.,15,TRBJ1-2,TRBV11-2,TRBD1,CASILPGQGNYGYTF,TGTGCCAGCATCTTACCCGGACAGGGGAACTATGGCTACACCTTC
few,15,TRBJ1-5,TRBV9,.,CASSSRQDSNQPQHF,TGTGCCAGCAGCTCCAGACAGGATAGCAATCAGCCCCAGCATTTT
few,17,TRBJ2-1,TRBV29-1,TRBD2,CSVGGVAGVGDNNEQFF,TGCAGCGTTGGAGGGGTAGCGGGAGTTGGGGACAACAATGAGCAGTTCTTC
.,15,TRBJ1-5,TRBV28,.,CASSLVQRGGQPQHF,TGTGCCAGCAGTTTAGTACAGAGGGGGGGTCAGCCCCAGCATTTT
.,14,TRBJ2-7,TRBV3-1,.,CASSLGTADYEQYF,TGTGCCAGCAGCCTCGGGACGGCGGACTACGAGCAGTACTTC
.,14,TRBJ2-7,TRBV20-1,.,CSASGLPTTYEQYF,TGCAGTGCTTCCGGACTGCCAACTACCTACGAGCAGTACTTC